Listed below are T cell receptor beta chains from one sample, sequenced in a study of identifying expanded T cells in peripheral blood. The method was immunoSEQ multiplex PCR; TCRdb's version includes in-frame clones alone and lacks a portion of them. The data hold under 120,000 clones, with roughly 91% observed a single time. The sequenced sample consisted of blood. The receptors were sampled from a person aged 18 to 70 in good health. The conserved cysteine and the conserved F or W are not part of the CDR3 here. The order of the fields is CDR3 protein, V gene, CDR3 length.

CDR3: ASSLDQGQLNYGYT
V: TRBV7-9
length: 14

CDR3: ASSLRHRDTEAF
V: TRBV11-2
length: 12

CDR3: ASSHPGGPGTGELF
V: TRBV19
length: 14

CDR3: ASSTTAGSEQY
V: TRBV28
length: 11

CDR3: ASNPREAF
V: TRBV7-8
length: 8

CDR3: ASGLPSGRGGTDTQY
V: TRBV12-5
length: 15

CDR3: ASSQALHRGRSAF
V: TRBV19
length: 13

CDR3: ASSYPRQHNQPQH
V: TRBV6-7
length: 13

CDR3: ASQPGPYNEQF
V: TRBV19
length: 11

CDR3: ASSPNIIAGGHYVYNEQF
V: TRBV18
length: 18

CDR3: ASSFGIPRESNTEAF
V: TRBV5-1
length: 15

CDR3: AWSGTGGVNTEAF
V: TRBV30
length: 13

CDR3: ASSVTGTGYSPLH
V: TRBV9
length: 13

CDR3: ASSQQYRLARETQY
V: TRBV5-1
length: 14

CDR3: ASRGDRYNEQF
V: TRBV6-5
length: 11

CDR3: ASSQDRLAQLGDEQF
V: TRBV14
length: 15

CDR3: ASSSTGAPSNEQY
V: TRBV28
length: 13

CDR3: ATSRGDRAYNEQF
V: TRBV15
length: 13

CDR3: ASSQYPPNQPQH
V: TRBV7-9
length: 12

CDR3: AISQDRGQNGYT
V: TRBV10-3
length: 12

CDR3: ASSLGLETNIQY
V: TRBV5-6
length: 12

CDR3: ASNSNGPWNEKLF
V: TRBV28
length: 13

CDR3: ASSLGGTDGSGANVLT
V: TRBV5-1
length: 16

CDR3: ASSQAHLSAGNNEQF
V: TRBV4-3
length: 15

CDR3: ASSWGLGDYGYT
V: TRBV5-6
length: 12

CDR3: ASRGDSGSPLH
V: TRBV2
length: 11

CDR3: AISGTSGLSYNEQF
V: TRBV10-3
length: 14

CDR3: AISEGKNQPQH
V: TRBV10-3
length: 11

CDR3: ASSLQRGRYQETQY
V: TRBV11-2
length: 14

CDR3: ASSQMLTPGDRAYEQY
V: TRBV4-1
length: 16

CDR3: ASSQAPVGEKLF
V: TRBV14
length: 12

CDR3: ASSGGTTTYEQY
V: TRBV2
length: 12

CDR3: ASSSPLLAGNTDTQY
V: TRBV5-4
length: 15